This TCR beta chain derives from a study of regulatory T cells in long-lasting Graves disease. iRepertoire HTBI primers and Arm-PCR of CDR3 regions built TCR beta libraries. From the multiplex PCR reads, TCRdb called clonotypes with MiXCR, one entry per CDR3 protein. The sample records roughly 400,000 distinct CDR3 sequences, about a sixth being singletons. This clonotype was observed a handful of times. The target antigen is unknown. The germline V gene has CDR1 GTSNPN and CDR2 SVGIG (reference sequence). The germline V and J ends were trimmed by 5 bases and 4 bases, with 11 bases remaining between them. The CDR3 sequence is 13 residues long. Study findings and constraints: Small sample size may have lowered accuracy. The study found TRBV28, TRBJ1-2 and TRBJ2-5 favored in persistent disease.

Time point denoted: newly diagnosed GD, antithyroid drugs for less than 3 months. RNA extracted from PBMCs served as the sequencing template. The same data also went into a second study, on T cells in Graves' hyperthyroidism and ophthalmopathy. That work states: The primer set for the first-round RT-PCR of the TCR CDR3 was HTBI.

The sample here was peripheral blood mononuclear cells (PBMCs), taken at new diagnosis, from a patient treated with antithyroid drugs. This TCR was recovered from a woman under 30 with Graves disease. This chain links TRBV30 with TRBJ1-4, with a possible D match to TRBD1 (6 bases). The CDR3 region has the DNA TGTGCCTGGGGGGGGCAGCTTAATGAAAAACTGTTTTTT. Its translation: CAWGGQLNEKLFF.